A single sample is the source of the 26 T cell receptor beta chains below, sequenced in a study of cytomegalovirus exposure and HLA in healthy donors. PCR involved 60 Vbeta and 13 Jbeta primers. Libraries were prepared by immunoSEQ multiplex PCR; TCRdb keeps only in-frame clonotypes and omits some of them. The sample lists 150,000 to 200,000 clones, roughly four fifths seen once, with roughly 2% in the top ten. The sequenced sample consisted of PBMCs. These receptors were collected from a young woman in good health and CMV-seronegative.

The CDR3, as DNA: TGTGCCATCAGCGAAACCGGGACTAGGGTCTACGAGCAGTACTTC. This encodes CAISETGTRVYEQYF. This chain uses TRBV10-3 with TRBJ2-7, with 8 nucleotides matching TRBD2. J was trimmed by 3 bases and V by 6 bases; bases with no gene match: 10. The CDR3 runs to 15 residues. Per germline, CDR1 ENHRY and CDR2 SYGVKD.

V usage is TRBV6-6 and J usage is TRBJ1-5, with unresolved D. Trimming stripped 6 bases from V and 8 bases from J, with 17 bases between. Looked up from germline, CDR1 is MNHNY and CDR2 is SVGAGI (reference sequence). The CDR3 runs 14 residues. Here the CDR3 DNA reads TGTGCCAGCAGCTCTGGGAGTCGGAAGGAGCCCCAGCATTTT. Translated: CASSSGSRKEPQHF.

The chain couples TRBV19 to TRBJ2-1; 8 bases fit TRBD1. Germline CDR1 reads LNHDA; CDR2 reads SQIVND (reference sequence). CDR3 length equals 13 residues. Trimming removed 1 base from V and 9 bases from J; junction bases left unmatched: 2. DNA for the CDR3: TGTGCCAGTAGTATAGGGACAGGGACTGAGCAGTTCTTC. This gives the protein CASSIGTGTEQFF.

The chain has TRBV6-6 and TRBJ2-7, with 12 bases fitting TRBD1. Germline V gene sequence: CDR1 MNHNY, CDR2 SVGAGI (reference sequence). The CDR3 is made up of 15 amino acids. Trimming at V came to 3 bases and at J to 5 bases, leaving 5 bases not matched to a gene. DNA for the CDR3: TGTGCCAGCAGTTATTCCGGGACAGGGGGCGACGAGCAGTACTTC. This sequence encodes CASSYSGTGGDEQYF.

This chain uses TRBV28 with TRBJ1-5, with a possible D match to TRBD1 (6 bases). From germline, CDR1 is MDHEN and CDR2 SYDVKM. The CDR3 is 15 residues long. V dropped 3 bases and J dropped 6 bases, with 15 bases sitting between them. The CDR3 nucleotides read TGTGCCAGCAGTTTGGAAGGGGGAAGAACTCAGCCCCAGCATTTT. Its translation is CASSLEGGRTQPQHF.

This clone has just a few counts. The V gene is TRBV7-9, the J gene TRBJ1-1, with D tentatively TRBD1 (5 bases). Trimming removed 1 base from V and 3 bases from J, with 9 bases in between. The CDR3 has 14 residues. Germline values: CDR1 SEHNR, CDR2 FQNEAQ (reference sequence). As DNA, the CDR3 is TGTGCCAGCAGCTTAGGGGGCATGGACACTGAAGCTTTCTTT. This sequence encodes CASSLGGMDTEAFF. Using reference TRBV7-9 and TRBJ1-1 for the parts outside the CDR3, the full variable domain is DTGVSQNPRHKITKRGQNVTFRCDPISEHNRLYWYRQTLGQGPEFLTYFQNEAQLEKSRLLSDRFSAERPKGSFSTLEIQRTEQGDSAMYLCASSLGGMDTEAFFGQGTRLTVV.

The J gene is TRBJ2-7, the V gene TRBV6-5, with 8 bases matching TRBD1. This CDR3 is 15 amino acids long. CDR1 and CDR2 from the germline V gene are MNHEY and SVGAGI. J gave up 4 bases and V 5 bases, and 10 bases lay outside the gene matches. The CDR3 loop is CASSLRGQAAYEQYF. DNA for the CDR3: TGTGCCAGCAGTCTACGGGGACAGGCGGCTTACGAGCAGTACTTC.

In regard to this clone: One junction end does not reproduce the germline sequence, and a read error may be involved. The sample carries other DNA sequences with the same CDR3. V is TRBV5-1 and J is TRBJ1-6, with 7 bases lining up with TRBD1. The CDR3 consists of 17 residues. Germline CDR1 reads SGHRS; CDR2 reads YFSETQ. CDR3 DNA: TGTGCCAGCAGCTTGGGGGTTGACAGGGTGGACCGTTCACCCCTCCACTTT. It yields the protein CASSLGVDRVDRSPLHF.

The CDR3 loop reads CASSLDTGWGYTF. For the CDR3, the DNA is TGTGCCAGCAGCTTAGACACCGGTTGGGGCTACACCTTC. V usage is TRBV7-3 and J usage is TRBJ1-2; D gene unclear. This CDR3 has 13 residues. V shed 2 bases and J shed 8 bases, with 12 bases lying between them. From germline, CDR1 is SGHTA and CDR2 FQGTGA.

This chain joins TRBV11-2 and TRBJ1-2; the D gene is possibly TRBD1 (6 bases). This CDR3 has 18 residues. Looked up from germline, CDR1 is SGHAT and CDR2 is FQNNGV. V lost 5 bases, J lost 11 bases, and 33 bases lay in between. The CDR3, as DNA: TGTGCCAGCAGCGCCCCAACGGGGGGCGCGTCGTTGTCATCCGGGTACACCTTC. Translated: CASSAPTGGASLSSGYTF.

This clone was detected once. The chain uses TRBV11-2 and TRBJ2-7; TRBD2 matches at 7 bases. The CDR3 sequence is 13 residues long. CDR1 and CDR2 from the germline V gene are SGHAT and FQNNGV. V trimming: 2 bases; J trimming: 6 bases; junction bases outside the gene matches: 4. The CDR3 here is CASSLSTSREQYF. As DNA, the CDR3 is TGTGCCAGCAGCTTATCGACTAGCCGCGAGCAGTACTTC. Full variable domain (outside the CDR3, taken from reference TRBV11-2 and TRBJ2-7): EAGVAQSPRYKIIEKRQSVAFWCNPISGHATLYWYQQILGQGPKLLIQFQNNGVVDDSQLPKDRFSAERLKGVDSTLKIQPAKLEDSAVYLCASSLSTSREQYFGPGTRLTVT.

V gene TRBV6-4 combines with J gene TRBJ2-1, with 10 positions matching TRBD2. CDR1 and CDR2 from the germline V gene are MRHNA and SNTAGT. The length of the CDR3 is 15 residues. V dropped 0 bases and J dropped 8; count of bases not matched to a gene: 4. DNA for the CDR3: TGTGCCAGCAGTGACTCAAGCGGGGGGGCCGATGAGCAGTTCTTC. Translated, it gives CASSDSSGGADEQFF.

V is TRBV2 and J is TRBJ1-6; 9 bases line up with TRBD1. V dropped 1 base and J dropped 10; count of bases not matched to a gene: 8. Germline loops: CDR1 SNHLY, CDR2 FYNNEI. This CDR3 spans 16 amino acids. The CDR3 bases are TGTGCCAGCAGTGAAGAGGCGGGGACAGGGAACTCACCCCTCCACTTT. Translation: CASSEEAGTGNSPLHF.

The genes are TRBV28 and TRBJ1-2; the D is unclear. The CDR3 runs 14 residues. Germline V CDR1 and CDR2: MDHEN, SYDVKM. Trimming pared 5 bases from V and 3 bases from J, leaving 13 bases between. CDR3 loop: CASSTIRSHYGYTF. The CDR3 DNA reads as TGTGCCAGCAGTACGATCAGGTCACACTATGGCTACACCTTC.

About this clone: Relative to the germline gene, one junction end is altered; a read error may explain this. V usage is TRBV7-9 and J usage is TRBJ1-4, with a weak D call TRBD1 (6 bases). Per germline, CDR1 SEHNR and CDR2 FQNEAQ (reference sequence). This CDR3 has 13 residues. This CDR3 is CSSSFRRGEKLFF. The CDR3, as DNA: TGTTCCAGCAGCTTTAGAAGGGGGGAAAAACTGTTTTTT.

This sequence joins TRBV28 and TRBJ2-7; 7 nucleotides align to TRBD2. The CDR3 runs 14 residues. Germline CDR1 is MDHEN and CDR2 is SYDVKM. The V gene end was trimmed by 4 bases and the J gene end by 0 bases; junction bases not matched to a gene: 3. In DNA form, the CDR3 reads TGTGCCAGCAGTTGGCTAGCGGCCTCCTACGAGCAGTACTTC. This codes for CASSWLAASYEQYF.

This chain joins TRBV7-2 and TRBJ1-1, with D possibly TRBD1 on 6 matching bases. The CDR3 has 14 residues. Trimming took 1 base from V and 7 from J, leaving 13 bases between them. CDR1 and CDR2 (germline): SGHTA, FQGNSA. CDR3 in amino acids: CASSLVAGADEAFF. CDR3 DNA: TGTGCCAGCAGCTTAGTAGCAGGGGCAGATGAAGCTTTCTTT. Looking up the rest from reference TRBV7-2 and TRBJ1-1 gives the full variable domain: GAGVSQSPSNKVTEKGKDVELRCDPISGHTALYWYRQSLGQGLEFLIYFQGNSAPDKSGLPSDRFSAERTGGSVSTLTIQRTQQEDSAVYLCASSLVAGADEAFFGQGTRLTVV.

J is TRBJ1-5 and V is TRBV28; 9 positions agree with TRBD1. From germline, CDR1 is MDHEN and CDR2 SYDVKM. Germline trimming cut 6 bases from V and 11 bases from J; bases unmatched to any gene: 8. The CDR3 runs 13 residues. CDR3: CASRPGQGLTQHF. The CDR3 bases are TGTGCCAGCAGGCCGGGACAGGGATTGACCCAGCATTTT.

The chain is built from TRBV27 and TRBJ1-2; 8 nucleotides agree with TRBD1. The germline gives CDR1 MNHEY, CDR2 SMNVEV (reference sequence). J lost 7 bases, V lost 5 bases, and 3 bases had no gene match. There are 12 residues in the CDR3. This CDR3 is CASSGQGGGYTF. The CDR3 DNA follows: TGTGCCAGCAGTGGACAGGGTGGTGGCTACACCTTC.

V gene TRBV16 combines with J gene TRBJ1-2; D call uncertain. The germline CDR1 and CDR2 sequences are KGHSY and FQNENV. The CDR3 runs to 13 residues. Trimming shortened V by 0 bases and J by 7 bases, and 9 bases separated the two germline ends. CDR3 sequence reads: CASSQSQEGGYTF. DNA for the CDR3: TGTGCCAGCAGCCAATCCCAGGAAGGTGGCTACACCTTC.

This clone was observed a single time. The chain recombines TRBV7-3 with TRBJ1-5; 7 bases are shared with TRBD1. The CDR3 is 16 amino acids. Losses at the gene ends were 5 bases for V and 4 bases for J; bases not matched to a gene: 11. Germline CDR1 and CDR2: SGHTA and FQGTGA. The CDR3 nucleotides are TGTGCCAGCAGCCTGAACAGGGACAGACCGAATCAGCCCCAGCATTTT. It specifies CASSLNRDRPNQPQHF.

The chain carries TRBV7-2 and TRBJ1-6; TRBD1 might be the D (5 bases). The CDR3 has 15 amino acids. V was cut by 1 base and J by 7 bases, with 11 bases left in between. CDR1 is SGHTA, CDR2 FQGNSA, per germline. The CDR3 DNA sequence: TGTGCCAGCAGCTTAGAGCGACAGCGAAATTCACCCCTCCACTTT. Translated: CASSLERQRNSPLHF.

The J gene is TRBJ1-2, the V gene TRBV6-5; tentative D call: TRBD1 (6 bases). Looked up from germline, CDR1 is MNHEY and CDR2 is SVGAGI. V shed 6 bases and J shed 2 bases, with 16 bases lying between them. CDR3 length equals 15 residues. In DNA form, the CDR3 reads TGTGCCAGCAGCCCCGACGGACAGATAAACTATGGCTACACCTTC. Its protein product is CASSPDGQINYGYTF.

This clone has at least ten counts. The genes are TRBV19 and TRBJ2-2; D uncertain. Trimming took 8 bases from V and 1 from J, leaving 14 bases between them. The germline gives CDR1 LNHDA, CDR2 SQIVND (reference sequence). The length of the CDR3 is 15 residues. The DNA of the CDR3 is TGTGCCAGTCCCGGCGAGACTGAGAACACCGGGGAGCTGTTTTTT. This translates into CASPGETENTGELFF.

The V call is TRBV30, the J call TRBJ2-3; TRBD2 matches at 12 bases. Trimming cost V 3 bases and J 0 bases; bases outside gene matches: 13. Looked up from germline, CDR1 is GTSNPN and CDR2 is SVGIG (reference sequence). The CDR3 runs to 19 residues. CDR3 in DNA: TGTGCCTGGAGCAAGTCCGCTAGCGGGGGGGCAGGTAGCACAGATACGCAGTATTTT. This sequence encodes CAWSKSASGGAGSTDTQYF.

The chain has TRBV2 and TRBJ1-2; 8 bases agree with TRBD1. The junction had 12 bases not matched to a gene; V was cut back by 2 bases and J by 4 bases. Germline CDR1 reads SNHLY; CDR2 reads FYNNEI. The CDR3 length is 17 residues. As DNA, the CDR3 is TGTGCCAGCAGTGAATTTTTTGGGCAGGGGGCGATCTATGGCTACACCTTC. Protein: CASSEFFGQGAIYGYTF.